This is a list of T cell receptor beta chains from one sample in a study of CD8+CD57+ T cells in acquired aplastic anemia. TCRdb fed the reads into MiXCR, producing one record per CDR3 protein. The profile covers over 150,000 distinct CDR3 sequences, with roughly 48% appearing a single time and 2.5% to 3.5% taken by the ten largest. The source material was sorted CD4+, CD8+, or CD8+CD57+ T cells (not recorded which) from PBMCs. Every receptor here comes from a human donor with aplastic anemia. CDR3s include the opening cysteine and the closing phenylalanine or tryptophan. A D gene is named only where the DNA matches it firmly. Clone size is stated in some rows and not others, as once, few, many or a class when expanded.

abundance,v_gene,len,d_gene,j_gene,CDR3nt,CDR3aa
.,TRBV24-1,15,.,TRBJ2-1,TGTGCCACCAGTCCTCGCAGGGCGAGTATCAGGGAGCAGTTCTTC,CATSPRRASIREQFF
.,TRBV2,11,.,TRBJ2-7,TGTGCCAGCAGACAGTTCTACGAGCAGTACTTC,CASRQFYEQYF
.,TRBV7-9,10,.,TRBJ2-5,TGTGCCAGCAGCACCGGGACCCAGTACTTC,CASSTGTQYF
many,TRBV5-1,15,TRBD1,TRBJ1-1,TGCGCCAGCAGCTTGACAGGGGGATCGAACACTGAAGCTTTCTTT,CASSLTGGSNTEAFF
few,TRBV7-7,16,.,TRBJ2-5,TGTGCCAGCAGCTTGGGAAGACTAGTACGGCAAGAGACCCAGTACTTC,CASSLGRLVRQETQYF
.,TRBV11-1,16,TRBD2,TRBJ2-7,TGTGCCAGCAGCTCACCCGGGACTAGCGGGAACTACGAGCAGTACTTC,CASSSPGTSGNYEQYF
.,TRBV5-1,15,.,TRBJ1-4,TGCGCCAGCAGCGGACTCGGGACGTATAATGAAAAACTGTTTTTT,CASSGLGTYNEKLFF
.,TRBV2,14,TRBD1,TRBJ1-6,TGTGCCAGCAGCCGCGGACAGGGACGCGCACCCCTCCACTTT,CASSRGQGRAPLHF
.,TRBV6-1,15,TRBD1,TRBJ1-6,TGTGCCAGCAGTGCGGACAGGGTTCGTAATTCACCCCTCCACTTT,CASSADRVRNSPLHF
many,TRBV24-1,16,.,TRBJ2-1,TGTGCCACCTTGGGAACTCGCGGGGATTCCTACAATGAGCAGTTCTTC,CATLGTRGDSYNEQFF
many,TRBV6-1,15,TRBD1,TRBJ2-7,TGTGCCAGCAGAGTTAGGACGGGACAGGGCTACGAGCAGTACTTC,CASRVRTGQGYEQYF
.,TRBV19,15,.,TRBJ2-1,TGTGCCAGTAGTATATCAAGTCGCGGAAAGGATGAGCAGTTCTTC,CASSISSRGKDEQFF
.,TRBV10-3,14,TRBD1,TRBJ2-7,TGTGCCATCAGTGTTCCCGGGACAGGGAGCGAGCAGTACTTC,CAISVPGTGSEQYF
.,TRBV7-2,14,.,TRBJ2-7,TGTGCCAGCAGCTTAGTCCTACAGGGCTACGAGCAGTACTTC,CASSLVLQGYEQYF
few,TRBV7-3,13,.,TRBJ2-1,TGTGCCAGCAGCCTAAACTTCTACAATGAGCAGTTCTTC,CASSLNFYNEQFF
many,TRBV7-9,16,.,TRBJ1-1,TGTGCCATTCACAGGGAAAAGGGTCGGTCGGGCACTGAAGCTTTCTTT,CAIHREKGRSGTEAFF
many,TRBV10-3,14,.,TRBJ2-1,TGTGCCACAGACCATGCAGGGGCTAACAATGAGCAGTTCTTC,CATDHAGANNEQFF
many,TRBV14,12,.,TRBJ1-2,TGTGCCAGCAGCCAAGATATCGGCGGCTACACCTTC,CASSQDIGGYTF
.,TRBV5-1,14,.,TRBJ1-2,TGCGCCAGCAGCTTTGGACACGACAACTATGGCTACACCTTC,CASSFGHDNYGYTF
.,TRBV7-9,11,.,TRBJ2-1,TGTGCCAGCAGCTTGGGTCTGGGGCAGTTCTTC,CASSLGLGQFF
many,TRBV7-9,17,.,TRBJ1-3,TGTGCCAGCAGCTTAGGGTCTCAGGGGACTACTGGAAACACCATATATTTT,CASSLGSQGTTGNTIYF
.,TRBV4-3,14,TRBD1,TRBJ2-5,TGCGCCAGCAGCCGACTAGTACAGGGGGACACCCAGTACTTC,CASSRLVQGDTQYF
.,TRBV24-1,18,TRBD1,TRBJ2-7,TGTGCCACCAGTGATCACCTTGGACAGGGGGCACGTCTATATGAGCAGTACTTC,CATSDHLGQGARLYEQYF
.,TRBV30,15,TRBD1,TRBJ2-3,TGTGCCTGGAGTGGGGGACAGGGTTTTACAGATACGCAGTATTTT,CAWSGGQGFTDTQYF
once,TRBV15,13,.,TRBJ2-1,TGTGCCACCAGCAGAGTTGTCAAGAGTACGCAGTTCTTC,CATSRVVKSTQFF
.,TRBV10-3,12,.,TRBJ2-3,TGTGCCATCAGTGACGGAACAGATACGCAGTATTTT,CAISDGTDTQYF
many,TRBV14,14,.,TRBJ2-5,TGTGCCAGCAGCCAAGGAACCCCTTTGGAGACCCAGTACTTC,CASSQGTPLETQYF
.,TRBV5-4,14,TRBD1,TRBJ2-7,TGTGCCAGCAGCGTGGGACAGGGAGTCGTTGAGCAGTACTTC,CASSVGQGVVEQYF
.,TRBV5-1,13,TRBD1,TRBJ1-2,TGCGCCAGCAGCCCGAGACAGGGAAGTGGCTACACCTTC,CASSPRQGSGYTF
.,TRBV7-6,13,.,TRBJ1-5,TGTGCCAGCAGCCCATACCGGGGTCAGCCCCAGCATTTT,CASSPYRGQPQHF
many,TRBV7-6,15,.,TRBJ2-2,TGTGCCAGCAGCTTCGGACAGATGAACACCGGGGAGCTGTTTTTT,CASSFGQMNTGELFF
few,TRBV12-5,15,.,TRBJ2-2,TGTGCTAGTGGTTTGATGACAGCGAACACCGGGGAGCTGTTTTTT,CASGLMTANTGELFF
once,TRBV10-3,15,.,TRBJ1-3,TGTGCCATCGGGAGGGACCCTCTCTCTGGAAACACCATATATTTT,CAIGRDPLSGNTIYF
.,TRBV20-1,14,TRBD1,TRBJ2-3,TGCAGTGCGGAGACAGGGGTGGGCACAGATACGCAGTATTTT,CSAETGVGTDTQYF
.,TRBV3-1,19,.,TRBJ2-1,TGTGCCAGCAGCCAAGAAGGTAGTAAGGCCGAGGGCTCCTACAATGAGCAGTTCTTC,CASSQEGSKAEGSYNEQFF
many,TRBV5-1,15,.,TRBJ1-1,TGCGCCAGCAGCTTACGACCTGGCATGAACACTGAAGCTTTCTTT,CASSLRPGMNTEAFF
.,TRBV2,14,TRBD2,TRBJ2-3,TGTGCCGGGGATAGCGGGGTCCGCACAGATACGCAGTATTTT,CAGDSGVRTDTQYF
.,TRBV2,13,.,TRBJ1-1,TGTGCCAGCAGTACGACAAGCACCACTGAAGCTTTCTTT,CASSTTSTTEAFF
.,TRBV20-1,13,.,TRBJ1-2,TGCAGTGCTAGAGGCGAAGGGAACTATGGCTACACCTTC,CSARGEGNYGYTF
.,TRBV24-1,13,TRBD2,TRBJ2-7,TGTGCCATCACCAGCGGGAGTGGCTACGAGCAGTACTTC,CAITSGSGYEQYF
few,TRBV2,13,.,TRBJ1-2,TGTGCCAGCAGTGTTCAGGACAGCTATGGCTACACCTTC,CASSVQDSYGYTF
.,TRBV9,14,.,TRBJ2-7,TGTGCCAGCAGTAAGCAGGTTACCAACTACGAGCAGTACTTC,CASSKQVTNYEQYF
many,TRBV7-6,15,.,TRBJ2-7,TGTGCCAGCAGCTTAAATAACGGAGGGGCCTACGAGCAGTACTTC,CASSLNNGGAYEQYF
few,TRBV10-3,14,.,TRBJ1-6,TGTGCCATCAGTGACAGTTCCTATAATTCACCCCTCCACTTT,CAISDSSYNSPLHF
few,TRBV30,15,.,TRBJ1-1,TGTGCCTGGACCCCTACAGGATGGGCGAACACTGAAGCTTTCTTT,CAWTPTGWANTEAFF
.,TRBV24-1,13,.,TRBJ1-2,TGTGCCACCAGTGACAACAGGGCTATCGGCTACACCTTC,CATSDNRAIGYTF
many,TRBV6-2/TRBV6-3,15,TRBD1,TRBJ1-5,TGTGCCAGCAGCCAAGGACAGGGACCAAGTCAGCCCCAGCATTTT,CASSQGQGPSQPQHF
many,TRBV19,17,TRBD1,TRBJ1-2,TGTGCCAGTAACCCATCGGCGGGACAGGTGGGAAACTATGGCTACACCTTC,CASNPSAGQVGNYGYTF
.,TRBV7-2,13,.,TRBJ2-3,TGTGCCAGCAGCTCATGGGGCACAGATACGCAGTATTTT,CASSSWGTDTQYF
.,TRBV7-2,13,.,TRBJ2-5,TGCGCCAGCAGCTTAGGTGGGCCGGGGACCCAGTACTTC,CASSLGGPGTQYF
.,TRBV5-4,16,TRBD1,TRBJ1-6,TGTGCCAGCAGCTCGGGACAGGGTGCATATAATTCACCCCTCCACTTT,CASSSGQGAYNSPLHF
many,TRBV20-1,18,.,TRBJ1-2,TGCAGTGCTAGAGACTCCCCTGGGGGTGAGGGCCCTAACTATGGCTACACCTTC,CSARDSPGGEGPNYGYTF